This T cell receptor beta chain is from a study of blood T cell repertoires in COVID-19. At the level of the study: The United States, Italy and Spain supplied acute and convalescent COVID-19 samples. T cells, B-cell-depleted T cells, or PBMCs supplied cDNA or gDNA.

Unmatched junction bases numbered 6, after V lost 1 base and J lost 3 bases. Per the germline V gene, CDR1 is MGHRA and CDR2 is YSYEKL. This CDR3 comprises 15 residues. Original processing notes: Amplified reference gene primers provided the basis for estimating nucleated cell counts. Profiling relied on immunoSEQ multiplex PCR, and the TCRdb table lists in-frame clones only, not all of them. D and trimming come from the DNA, and the V and J calls and clone size come from that table. In the table there are fewer than 250,000 clones, 65% to 80% of which are singletons. The gene calls are TRBV4-1 and TRBJ2-7; 7 bases are a match to TRBD2. Sequenced sample: peripheral blood. This sequence originates from a woman between 45 and 65 years old with acute or convalescent COVID-19. This CDR3 reads CASSQAWGGSYEQYF. The CDR3 bases are TGCGCCAGCAGCCAAGCTTGGGGAGGGAGCTACGAGCAGTACTTC.